Each of the 30 T cell receptor beta chains below was sequenced from the same sample in a study of cytomegalovirus exposure and HLA in healthy donors. Researchers ran the PCR with 60 Vbeta and 13 Jbeta primers. Using immunoSEQ multiplex PCR, the repertoire was profiled, and TCRdb retains in-frame clones only, with some absent. The sample contains 160,000 or so clones, around three quarters of which appear only once. Sequenced input: PBMCs. These receptors all stem from a man aged 35 to 55 in good health and CMV-seronegative.

The J gene is TRBJ2-3, the V gene TRBV6-1; the match to TRBD2 covers 7 bases. V was pared by 2 bases and J by 3 bases, with 8 bases of the junction left unmatched. The CDR3 is made up of 16 amino acids. CDR1 and CDR2 (germline): MNHNS, SASEGT. The CDR3 DNA reads TGTGCCAGCAGTGAAAGCGCGCGGGAGAGAACAGATACGCAGTATTTT. Protein sequence: CASSESARERTDTQYF.

The genes are TRBV2 and TRBJ1-5; no firm D call. V shed 5 bases and J shed 7 bases, with 9 bases lying between them. The CDR3 length is 12 residues. Germline assignment: CDR1 SNHLY and CDR2 FYNNEI. The CDR3 region is CASSLNMQPQHF. The CDR3 bases are TGTGCCAGCAGTTTAAACATGCAGCCCCAGCATTTT.

About this clone: At one boundary the junction diverges from the germline segment, which might be a read error. The chain uses TRBV10-1 and TRBJ2-4; 8 bases align to TRBD2. This CDR3 region has 17 residues. The germline V gene has CDR1 WNHNN and CDR2 SYGVQD (reference sequence). The CDR3 sequence is CASSEFPEAGVGNSQYF. The CDR3 nucleotides are TGCGCCAGCAGTGAGTTCCCGGAAGCGGGAGTCGGGAACAGTCAGTACTTC.

There are a few counts of this clone. CDR3 DNA sequence: TGTGCCAGCAGTTACTCGAGGGGGATTACAGATACGCAGTATTTT. This sequence encodes CASSYSRGITDTQYF. The chain has TRBV6-5 and TRBJ2-3; perhaps TRBD1 as D (6 bases). There are 15 residues in the CDR3. V was shortened by 0 bases and J by 3 bases, with 10 bases between the two germline ends. Looked up from germline, CDR1 is MNHEY and CDR2 is SVGAGI.

J is TRBJ2-7 and V is TRBV10-3; possibly TRBD2 for D (6 bases). The germline V gene has CDR1 ENHRY and CDR2 SYGVKD. V shed 4 bases and J shed 3 bases, with 16 bases lying between them. This CDR3 spans 15 amino acids. The DNA of the CDR3 is TGTGCCATCAGTGGGAATAGGAATAGCGGCTACGAGCAGTACTTC. Translation gives CAISGNRNSGYEQYF.

This clone was counted once. The same CDR3 also results from other DNA sequences found in this sample. The J gene is TRBJ2-7, the V gene TRBV13; 7 bases fit TRBD1. V was pared by 4 bases and J by 7 bases, with 10 bases of the junction left unmatched. Germline lookup yields CDR1 PRHDT and CDR2 FYEKMQ (reference sequence). The CDR3 spans 14 residues. CDR3 bases: TGTGCCAGCAGCTACGGGCAGGGGGTGAGGGAGCAGTACGTC. As protein: CASSYGQGVREQYV.

This clone was found a few times. The chain links TRBV2 to TRBJ2-1; a weak D match, TRBD1 (5 bases). Germline V gene sequence: CDR1 SNHLY, CDR2 FYNNEI. The length of the CDR3 is 14 residues. V shed 7 bases and J shed 7 bases, with 17 bases lying between them. For the CDR3, the DNA is TGTGCCAGCACCTCTCAGGGAACCGGGAATGAGCAGTTCTTC. It yields the protein CASTSQGTGNEQFF.

The chain employs TRBV5-1 and TRBJ1-1, with D tentatively TRBD1 (5 bases). The V end was cut by 0 bases, the J end by 1 base, with 7 bases between. CDR1 is SGHRS and CDR2 is YFSETQ in the germline V gene. CDR3 length equals 14 residues. The CDR3 sequence: CASSLEDRNTEAFF. The CDR3 nucleotides read TGCGCCAGCAGCTTGGAAGACAGGAACACTGAAGCTTTCTTT.

The rearrangement uses TRBV5-1 and TRBJ2-7; 8 bases fit TRBD2. Germline CDR1 is SGHRS and CDR2 is YFSETQ. V trimming: 6 bases; J trimming: 5 bases; junction bases outside the gene matches: 7. This CDR3 contains 13 residues. This chain's CDR3 is CASTGTRIDEQYF. CDR3 coding DNA: TGCGCCAGCACCGGGACTAGAATAGACGAGCAGTACTTC.

The gene calls are TRBV27 and TRBJ1-5; 9 bases fit TRBD1. The V gene's germline CDR1 is MNHEY and CDR2 SMNVEV (reference sequence). V shed 0 bases and J 2 bases; nucleotides not matched to a gene: 8. CDR3 length equals 18 residues. CDR3 coding DNA: TGTGCCAGCAGTTTATCGGCGACAGGGGGTGTCGGCAATCAGCCCCAGCATTTT. Amino acid sequence: CASSLSATGGVGNQPQHF.

The rearrangement links TRBV10-3 to TRBJ2-7; D is ambiguous. Per germline, CDR1 ENHRY and CDR2 SYGVKD. With 3 bases removed from V and 5 bases from J, the gap between germline ends came to 8 bases. The CDR3 runs to 12 residues. CDR3 coding DNA: TGTGCCATCAGTGAAACAGCCAACGAGCAGTACTTC. Protein product: CAISETANEQYF.

The chain has TRBV28 and TRBJ1-2; D unresolved. V was cut by 5 bases and J by 4 bases, with 8 bases left in between. Germline V gives CDR1 MDHEN, CDR2 SYDVKM. The CDR3 extends over 12 amino acids. The CDR3 loop reads CASSRGSYGYTF. The CDR3 DNA sequence: TGTGCCAGCAGTCGGGGTTCCTATGGCTACACCTTC.

Worth noting for this clone: Germline and junction disagree at one end, which may indicate a read error. V usage is TRBV9 and J usage is TRBJ2-6; D is perhaps TRBD1 (5 bases). The germline V gene encodes CDR1 SGDLS and CDR2 YYNGEE. CDR3 length: 16 amino acids. CDR3 coding DNA: TGTGCCAGCAGCGTAGCTCTCAGCTCTGGGGCCAACGGCCTGACTTTC. The encoded protein is CASSVALSSGANGLTF.

The chain couples TRBV6-5 to TRBJ1-2; weak D call: TRBD1 (6 bases). This CDR3 has 15 residues. The V and J ends lost 8 bases and 1 base respectively, with 17 bases between them. Germline V gene lookup returns CDR1 MNHEY and CDR2 SVGAGI. The chain's CDR3 is CASRLTGPYNYGYTF. CDR3 DNA sequence: TGTGCCAGCCGCCTCACAGGGCCGTATAACTATGGCTACACCTTC.

The chain uses TRBV13 and TRBJ2-1, with 7 bases aligning to TRBD1. Per the germline V gene, CDR1 is PRHDT and CDR2 is FYEKMQ (reference sequence). CDR3 length equals 13 residues. V lost 1 base, J lost 9 bases, and 3 bases stayed unmatched. CDR3 loop: CASSLEGAVEQFF. The CDR3 DNA sequence: TGTGCCAGCAGCTTAGAGGGGGCGGTTGAGCAGTTCTTC.

As to this clone: The junction departs from the called germline gene at one end, perhaps through a read error. The CDR3 loop reads CSSSRLTTTFEAFF. Here the CDR3 DNA reads TGTTCCAGCAGCCGTCTGACAACCACTTTTGAAGCTTTCTTT. The chain links TRBV7-9 to TRBJ1-1, with D unclear. The CDR3 sequence is 14 residues long. Germline assignment: CDR1 SEHNR and CDR2 FQNEAQ (reference sequence).

The genes are TRBV29-1 and TRBJ2-2; possible D gene TRBD2, 6 bases. Germline V CDR1 and CDR2: SQVTM, ANQGSEA. The V gene lost 7 bases and the J gene lost 2 bases, with 14 bases spanning the gap. The CDR3 contains 14 residues. The CDR3 DNA reads TGCAGCGCTAGGACTACCGCCAACACCGGGGAGCTGTTTTTT. The encoded protein is CSARTTANTGELFF.

The rearrangement links TRBV29-1 to TRBJ2-7; possible D gene TRBD1, 5 bases. With 0 bases removed from V and 4 bases from J, the gap between germline ends came to 25 bases. Germline V gives CDR1 SQVTM, CDR2 ANQGSEA. The CDR3 contains 18 residues. The CDR3 loop is CSVEDVTGNQTLKYEQYV. The CDR3 nucleotides read TGCAGCGTTGAAGATGTTACAGGTAATCAGACGTTAAAATACGAGCAGTACGTC.

The chain carries TRBV11-2 and TRBJ2-7; 7 bases are shared with TRBD1. The length of the CDR3 is 15 residues. The germline gives CDR1 SGHAT, CDR2 FQNNGV. V gave up 4 bases and J gave up 2 bases; unmatched junction bases: 8. The CDR3 loop is CASSSGNRGAYEQYF. The CDR3 DNA sequence: TGTGCCAGCAGCTCGGGAAACAGGGGCGCCTACGAGCAGTACTTC.

The CDR3 nucleotides read TGCGCCAGCAGCTTGGACAGGGGGCTCGGAAACACCATATATTTT. It encodes CASSLDRGLGNTIYF. The chain combines TRBV5-1 with TRBJ1-3; 9 positions agree with TRBD1. The ends lost 0 bases at V and 4 bases at J; junction bases unmatched: 2. This CDR3 contains 15 residues. Germline-derived CDR1 and CDR2 are SGHRS and YFSETQ.

The chain joins TRBV19 to TRBJ1-2; D might be TRBD1 (6 bases). CDR1 and CDR2 (germline): LNHDA, SQIVND (reference sequence). V was shortened by 7 bases and J by 5 bases, with 11 bases between the two germline ends. CDR3 size: 12 residues. CDR3 nucleotides: TGTGCCAGTACCCCGGACAGTTATGGCTACACCTTC. Translation gives CASTPDSYGYTF.

The rearrangement uses TRBV14 and TRBJ2-7; D might be TRBD2 (6 bases). CDR1 is SGHDN, CDR2 FVKESK, per germline. This CDR3 is built from 18 residues. The germline V and J ends were trimmed by 5 bases and 2 bases, with 25 bases remaining between them. The CDR3 coding sequence is TGTGCCAGCAGCAATGCCGCCCGTACGGGGCGGACTACCTACGAGCAGTACTTC. It is translated as CASSNAARTGRTTYEQYF.

V gene TRBV28 combines with J gene TRBJ2-3; 11 bases agree with TRBD1. The CDR3 is 15 amino acids. Germline values: CDR1 MDHEN, CDR2 SYDVKM. Germline trimming cut 4 bases from V and 4 bases from J; bases unmatched to any gene: 4. The CDR3 loop is CASSSPGQGADTQYF. In DNA form, the CDR3 reads TGTGCCAGCAGTTCGCCGGGACAGGGGGCAGATACGCAGTATTTT.

The DNA for the CDR3 is TGTGCCAGCAGCACGGAGGGAAACACCATATATTTT. Protein sequence: CASSTEGNTIYF. The chain carries TRBV6-5 and TRBJ1-3; D unclear. The germline V gene has CDR1 MNHEY and CDR2 SVGAGI. CDR3 length equals 12 residues. Trimming took off 6 bases at V and 4 bases at J, with 7 bases between the two ends.

The chain couples TRBV19 to TRBJ2-7; 8 bases align to TRBD1. Germline-derived CDR1 and CDR2 are LNHDA and SQIVND (reference sequence). The CDR3 runs to 14 residues. After removal of 6 bases from V and 0 bases from J, the junction contained 4 bases not matched to a gene. The CDR3 region has the DNA TGTGCCAGTAGCCCGGGACAGGTCTCCTACGAGCAGTACTTC. This encodes CASSPGQVSYEQYF.

As concerns this clone: Other DNA sequences from this sample encode an identical CDR3 as well. V usage is TRBV7-9 and J usage is TRBJ2-7, with 9 nucleotides matching TRBD1. The length of the CDR3 is 16 residues. The ends lost 4 bases at V and 6 bases at J; junction bases unmatched: 13. Germline V gene lookup returns CDR1 SEHNR and CDR2 FQNEAQ (reference sequence). CDR3 nucleotide sequence: TGTGCCAGCAGCTCCTTCCGGGACAGGGAGGGTAGCGAGCAGTACGTC. It codes for CASSSFRDREGSEQYV.

V and J are TRBV5-8 and TRBJ1-2; a possible D gene is TRBD1 (6 bases). The germline V and J ends were trimmed by 6 bases and 8 bases, with 11 bases remaining between them. This CDR3 is built from 11 residues. Per the germline V gene, CDR1 is SGHTS and CDR2 is YDEGEE. CDR3 sequence (DNA): TGTGCCAGCATCCACAGGGTCGGCTACACCTTC. Protein product: CASIHRVGYTF.

The chain is built from TRBV18 and TRBJ2-1; TRBD1 is a possible D gene (5 bases). The CDR3 extends over 14 amino acids. V lost 0 bases and J lost 7, with 10 bases in between. The V gene's germline CDR1 is KGHSH and CDR2 LQKENI. CDR3 sequence reads: CASSPPSDRNEQFF. CDR3 bases: TGTGCCAGCTCACCACCGAGCGACAGAAATGAGCAGTTCTTC.

This clone showed up just a few times. The J gene is TRBJ1-2, the V gene TRBV5-6; 9 bases agree with TRBD1. Germline CDR1 SGHDT, CDR2 YYEEEE. The length of the CDR3 is 14 residues. Unmatched junction bases numbered 2, after V lost 2 bases and J lost 3 bases. The CDR3 DNA reads as TGTGCCAGCAGCTTAGGGACAGGGTACTATGGCTACACCTTC. Translating it yields CASSLGTGYYGYTF.

This clone was counted a few times. The rearrangement joins TRBV19 to TRBJ2-7, with TRBD1 matching over 8 bases. Unmatched junction bases numbered 6, after V lost 3 bases and J lost 2 bases. This CDR3 spans 15 amino acids. CDR1 is LNHDA, CDR2 SQIVND, per germline (reference sequence). The CDR3 coding sequence is TGTGCCAGTAGTATCTTCGGACAGGGTACCTACGAGCAGTACTTC. Amino acid sequence: CASSIFGQGTYEQYF.